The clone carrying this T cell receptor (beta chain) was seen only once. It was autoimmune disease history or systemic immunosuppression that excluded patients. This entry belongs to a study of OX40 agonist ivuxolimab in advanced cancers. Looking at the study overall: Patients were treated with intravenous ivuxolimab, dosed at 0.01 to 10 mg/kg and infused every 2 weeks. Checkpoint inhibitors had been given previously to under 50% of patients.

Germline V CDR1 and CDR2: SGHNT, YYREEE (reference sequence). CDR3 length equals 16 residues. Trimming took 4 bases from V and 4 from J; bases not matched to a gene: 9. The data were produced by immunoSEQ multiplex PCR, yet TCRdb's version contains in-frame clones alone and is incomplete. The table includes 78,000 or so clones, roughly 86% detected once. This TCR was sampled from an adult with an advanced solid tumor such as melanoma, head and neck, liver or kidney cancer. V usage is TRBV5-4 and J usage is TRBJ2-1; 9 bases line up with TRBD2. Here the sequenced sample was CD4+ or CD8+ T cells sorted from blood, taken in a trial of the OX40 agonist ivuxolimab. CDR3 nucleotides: TGTGCCAGCAGCGCCGCGACTAGCGGCCTGTACAATGAGCAGTTCTTC. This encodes CASSAATSGLYNEQFF.